These 5 T cell receptor beta chains share one sample of origin, sequenced in a study of blood T cell repertoires in COVID-19. Method: immunoSEQ multiplex PCR; TCRdb's copy keeps in-frame clones and lacks some. This sample has 210,000 or so clones, with roughly nine tenths found just once. The material sequenced was peripheral blood. All receptors come from a man aged 35-49 years with acute or convalescent COVID-19.

Here the CDR3 DNA reads TGTGCCAGCAGCAGACAGGGTCATGAGGGATTCAATGAGCAGTTCTTC. Residues: CASSRQGHEGFNEQFF. The gene calls are TRBV7-6 and TRBJ2-1, with 7 bases lining up with TRBD1. Germline V CDR1 and CDR2: SGHVS, FNYEAQ. Trimming at V came to 5 bases and at J to 6 bases, leaving 13 bases not matched to a gene. This CDR3 has 16 residues.

The chain uses TRBV27 and TRBJ2-3; 8 bases match TRBD2. With 5 bases clipped from V and 0 bases from J, the junction kept 4 bases outside the gene matches. The germline CDR1 and CDR2 sequences are MNHEY and SMNVEV (reference sequence). This CDR3 has 15 residues. The CDR3 DNA follows: TGTGCCAGCAGTCCCCGGGGGGGGAGCACAGATACGCAGTATTTT. Protein: CASSPRGGSTDTQYF.

In its sample, this clone was seen once. This rearrangement joins TRBV28 to TRBJ1-1, with D hard to call. Germline V gene data show CDR1 as MDHEN and CDR2 as SYDVKM. The CDR3 totals 14 residues. Deletions cut 6 bases from V and 2 bases from J, with 13 bases between. The CDR3 spells CASRLNSGNTEAFF. For the CDR3, the DNA is TGTGCCAGCAGACTCAACTCAGGAAACACTGAAGCTTTCTTT.

J is TRBJ1-2 and V is TRBV6-2 or TRBV6-3; D not resolved. Deletions cut 2 bases from V and 8 bases from J, with 9 bases between. Germline values: CDR1 MNHEY, CDR2 SVGEGT. The CDR3 totals 12 residues. The CDR3 reads CASSYAGLGYTF. The CDR3 region has the DNA TGTGCCAGCAGTTACGCGGGCTTGGGCTACACCTTC.

CDR3 in amino acids: CASSIESSGDTQYF. The CDR3 DNA is TGTGCCAGTAGTATAGAAAGCTCGGGAGATACGCAGTATTTT. The genes are TRBV19 and TRBJ2-3, with unresolved D. CDR1 and CDR2 from the germline V gene are LNHDA and SQIVND (reference sequence). The length of the CDR3 is 14 residues. V shed 0 bases and J shed 5 bases, with 9 bases lying between them.